The 21 T cell receptor beta chains in this list originate from one sample, sequenced in a study of blood T cell repertoires in COVID-19. The repertoire was sequenced with immunoSEQ multiplex PCR; TCRdb's copy has only in-frame clones and lacks some. Found here are some 83,000 clones, 87% of them singletons; the top ten hold roughly 5%. The sample taken for sequencing was peripheral blood. These receptors came from a woman over 75 with active or convalescent COVID-19.

The gene calls are TRBV7-2 and TRBJ2-3; 8 nucleotides line up with TRBD2. V shed 1 base and J 4 bases; nucleotides not matched to a gene: 10. This CDR3 has 17 amino acids. The germline V gene has CDR1 SGHTA and CDR2 FQGNSA. CDR3 protein: CASSLDISGVSADTQYF. The CDR3 bases are TGTGCCAGCAGCTTAGATATTAGCGGGGTCAGCGCAGATACGCAGTATTTT.

The chain combines TRBV7-8 with TRBJ2-1, with D perhaps matching TRBD1 (5 bases). The CDR3 contains 14 residues. Trimming removed 2 bases at V and 8 bases at J, with 13 bases between. The germline gives CDR1 SGHVS, CDR2 FQNEAQ. The CDR3: CASSLQGFIDEQFF. The CDR3 DNA is TGTGCCAGCAGCTTACAGGGTTTTATAGATGAGCAGTTCTTC.

The chain recombines TRBV28 with TRBJ2-6; 9 positions agree with TRBD1. The germline V gene encodes CDR1 MDHEN and CDR2 SYDVKM. Germline trimming cut 3 bases from V and 0 bases from J; bases unmatched to any gene: 6. The CDR3 extends over 18 amino acids. The CDR3 region has the DNA TGTGCCAGCAGTTTTGGGGGACAGGGTTCCTCTGGGGCCAACGTCCTGACTTTC. This encodes CASSFGGQGSSGANVLTF.

V and J are TRBV19 and TRBJ1-1, with 10 bases aligning to TRBD1. CDR3 length: 17 residues. Germline values: CDR1 LNHDA, CDR2 SQIVND (reference sequence). The ends lost 5 bases at V and 1 base at J; junction bases unmatched: 10. The CDR3 DNA reads as TGTGCCAGTAGTTTACGGACAGGGGGACTCGGGAACACTGAAGCTTTCTTT. Translated, it gives CASSLRTGGLGNTEAFF.

This rearrangement joins TRBV4-1 to TRBJ1-3; TRBD1 aligns across 9 bases. This CDR3 has 18 amino acids. CDR1 MGHRA and CDR2 YSYEKL come from the germline V gene. J was trimmed by 3 bases and V by 1 base; bases with no gene match: 10. In nucleotides, the CDR3 is TGCGCCAGCAGCCAAGCTCATAAACAGGGGGCGATTGGAAACACCATATATTTT. This gives the protein CASSQAHKQGAIGNTIYF.

This clone showed up just a few times. The chain uses TRBV6-6 and TRBJ1-6; 10 nucleotides line up with TRBD1. V was clipped by 5 bases and J by 1 base; unmatched bases: 5. Germline CDR1 is MNHNY and CDR2 is SVGAGI (reference sequence). The CDR3 spans 17 residues. CDR3 protein: CASSLGTGVSYNSPLHF. CDR3 sequence (DNA): TGTGCCAGCAGTCTAGGGACAGGGGTTTCCTATAATTCACCCCTCCACTTT.

This chain uses TRBV5-1 with TRBJ1-1; 7 bases fit TRBD1. Germline CDR1 is SGHRS and CDR2 is YFSETQ. With 7 bases clipped from V and 1 base from J, the junction kept 7 bases outside the gene matches. CDR3 length equals 14 residues. CDR3 in amino acids: CASRQGSGNTEAFF. DNA of the CDR3: TGCGCCAGCCGACAGGGAAGTGGGAACACTGAAGCTTTCTTT.

As DNA, the CDR3 is TGTGCCTGGAGTGCTAGCGGGAGGGCCGGGAATGAGCAGTTCTTC. Protein product: CAWSASGRAGNEQFF. The chain recombines TRBV30 with TRBJ2-1; 12 bases agree with TRBD2. V was pared by 1 base and J by 7 bases, with 5 bases of the junction left unmatched. In germline, CDR1 is GTSNPN, CDR2 SVGIG (reference sequence). This CDR3 region has 15 residues.

The rearrangement links TRBV21-1 to TRBJ1-5; the D segment call TRBD1 is taken from the table without a DNA check. TRBV21-1 is deemed a pseudogene. The length of the CDR3 is 20 residues. CDR3 in amino acids: CASSKVDEKGTVVSNQPQHF. For the CDR3, the DNA is TGTGCCAGCAGCAAAGTCGATGAAAAAGGGACAGTAGTTAGCAATCAGCCCCAGCATTTT.

This CDR3 is CASSRGLAATTSTDTQYF. The CDR3 DNA sequence: TGTGCCAGCAGTCGGGGACTAGCGGCAACCACTAGCACAGATACGCAGTATTTT. The chain is built from TRBV2 and TRBJ2-3; 11 nucleotides line up with TRBD2. CDR1 and CDR2 from the germline V gene are SNHLY and FYNNEI. The CDR3 consists of 18 residues. J gave up 0 bases and V 5 bases, and 10 bases lay outside the gene matches.

The CDR3 here is CASSIWGQGHSNQPQHF. CDR3 bases: TGTGCCAGTAGTATATGGGGACAGGGTCATAGCAATCAGCCCCAGCATTTT. The chain uses TRBV19 and TRBJ1-5; 9 bases map to TRBD1. CDR3 size: 17 residues. The V gene's germline CDR1 is LNHDA and CDR2 SQIVND (reference sequence). Trimming at V came to 2 bases and at J to 0 bases, leaving 5 bases not matched to a gene.

This chain uses TRBV11-1 with TRBJ2-1; unclear D gene. Germline CDR1 and CDR2: SGHAT and FQDESV (reference sequence). This CDR3 has 12 amino acids. V was cut by 4 bases and J by 10 bases, with 11 bases left in between. CDR3 DNA sequence: TGTGCCAGCAGCTCTGAAACCAGGGAGCAGTTCTTC. Its translation is CASSSETREQFF.

The chain recombines TRBV5-4 with TRBJ2-3, with a tentative D call TRBD2 (5 bases). Germline assignment: CDR1 SGHNT and CDR2 YYREEE (reference sequence). The CDR3 is 16 residues long. V was cut by 1 base and J by 2 bases, with 14 bases left in between. The CDR3 sequence is CASSLRRPWDTDTQYF. The CDR3 nucleotides read TGTGCCAGCAGCTTGAGGAGGCCATGGGACACAGATACGCAGTATTTT.

The V call is TRBV2, the J call TRBJ2-3; TRBD2 is a possible D gene (6 bases). The CDR3 is 14 amino acids. Trimming stripped 8 bases from V and 2 bases from J, with 14 bases between. Germline V gives CDR1 SNHLY, CDR2 FYNNEI. The CDR3 spells CASRRRDHTDTQYF. DNA for the CDR3: TGTGCCAGCCGGAGGAGGGACCACACAGATACGCAGTATTTT.

The CDR3 coding sequence is TGCGCCAGCAGCCAAGGGCCGAACAGGGTCAACTATGGCTACACCTTC. Its protein product is CASSQGPNRVNYGYTF. The chain has TRBV4-3 and TRBJ1-2; tentatively, D is TRBD1 (6 bases). Germline-derived CDR1 and CDR2 are LGHNA and YSLEER. With 1 base removed from V and 2 bases from J, the gap between germline ends came to 14 bases. The CDR3 loop spans 16 amino acids.

J is TRBJ2-1 and V is TRBV6-5; D possibly corresponds to TRBD1 (5 bases). The germline V gene has CDR1 MNHEY and CDR2 SVGAGI. This CDR3 is built from 15 residues. The germline V and J ends were trimmed by 0 bases and 2 bases, with 8 bases remaining between them. The CDR3 region is CASSYSSGPYNEQFF. CDR3 nucleotides: TGTGCCAGCAGTTACTCGTCAGGGCCCTACAATGAGCAGTTCTTC.

The chain recombines TRBV28 with TRBJ1-5; 10 bases are shared with TRBD1. The CDR3 consists of 15 residues. Germline-derived CDR1 and CDR2 are MDHEN and SYDVKM. J was trimmed by 4 bases and V by 6 bases; bases with no gene match: 6. CDR3: CASSYGQGGNQPQHF. In nucleotides, the CDR3 is TGTGCCAGCAGCTACGGACAGGGGGGAAATCAGCCCCAGCATTTT.

The count of this clone is one. The rearrangement joins TRBV6-5 to TRBJ1-5, with a possible D match to TRBD1 (5 bases). CDR3 size: 12 residues. V was cut by 8 bases and J by 4 bases, with 9 bases left in between. Germline values: CDR1 MNHEY, CDR2 SVGAGI. For the CDR3, the DNA is TGTGCCAGCCGGGGGGATAATCAGCCCCAGCATTTT. Amino acid sequence: CASRGDNQPQHF.

In its sample, this clone was seen once. The chain recombines TRBV7-2 with TRBJ1-5; 7 nucleotides align to TRBD1. The J segment lost 6 bases and the V segment lost 5 bases, leaving 7 bases of the junction unmatched. Germline lookup yields CDR1 SGHTA and CDR2 FQGNSA. The CDR3 consists of 14 residues. The CDR3 DNA follows: TGTGCCAGCAGCCTCAGACAGGGAGGTCAGCCCCAGCATTTT. Its protein is CASSLRQGGQPQHF.

The rearrangement uses TRBV9 and TRBJ1-6; possible D gene TRBD1, 5 bases. Between the trimmed V and J ends, which lost 4 bases and 9 bases, there was a span of 11 bases. Germline-derived CDR1 and CDR2 are SGDLS and YYNGEE. The CDR3 is made up of 13 amino acids. CDR3 region: CASSPRGISPLHF. The DNA of the CDR3 is TGTGCCAGCAGCCCAAGGGGAATTTCACCCCTCCACTTT.

The chain recombines TRBV11-2 with TRBJ1-1; TRBD1 is a possible D gene (6 bases). Germline CDR1 reads SGHAT; CDR2 reads FQNNGV. The CDR3 covers 15 residues. V was cut by 4 bases and J by 6 bases, with 18 bases left in between. CDR3 nucleotide sequence: TGTGCCAGCAGCTCCCGCTGGGAGGGGGGAGCTGAAGCTTTCTTT. Protein product: CASSSRWEGGAEAFF.